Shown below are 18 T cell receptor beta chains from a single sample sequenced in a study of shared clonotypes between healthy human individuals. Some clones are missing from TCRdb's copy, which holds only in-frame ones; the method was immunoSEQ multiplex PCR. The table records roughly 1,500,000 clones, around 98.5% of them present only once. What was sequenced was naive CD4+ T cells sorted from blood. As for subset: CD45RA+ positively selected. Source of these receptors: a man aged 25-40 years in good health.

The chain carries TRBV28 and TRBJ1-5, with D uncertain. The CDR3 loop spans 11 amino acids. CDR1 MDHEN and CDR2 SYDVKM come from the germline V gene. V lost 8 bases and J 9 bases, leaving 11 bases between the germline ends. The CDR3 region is CASSEGRPQHF. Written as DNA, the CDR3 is TGTGCCAGCTCGGAGGGTCGGCCCCAGCATTTT.

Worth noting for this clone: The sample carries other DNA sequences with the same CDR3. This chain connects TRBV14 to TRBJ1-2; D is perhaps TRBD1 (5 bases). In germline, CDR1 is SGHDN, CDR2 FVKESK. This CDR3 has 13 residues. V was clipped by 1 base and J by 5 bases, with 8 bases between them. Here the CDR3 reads CASSQGGGYGYTF. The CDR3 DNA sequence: TGTGCCAGCAGCCAAGGGGGGGGATATGGCTACACCTTC.

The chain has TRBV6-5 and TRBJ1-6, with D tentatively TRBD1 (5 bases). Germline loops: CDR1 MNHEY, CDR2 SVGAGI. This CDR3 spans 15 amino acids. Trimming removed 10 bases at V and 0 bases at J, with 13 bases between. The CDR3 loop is CATLSGSSYNSPLHF. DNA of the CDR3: TGTGCCACTCTCTCAGGGAGCTCCTATAATTCACCCCTCCACTTT.

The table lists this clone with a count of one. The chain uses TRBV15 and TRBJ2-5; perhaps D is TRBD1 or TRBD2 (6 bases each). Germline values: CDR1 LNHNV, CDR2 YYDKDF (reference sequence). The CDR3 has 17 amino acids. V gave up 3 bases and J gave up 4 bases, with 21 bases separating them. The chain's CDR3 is CATSSRGPGAPPETQYF. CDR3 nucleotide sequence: TGTGCCACCAGCAGCCGGGGGCCAGGGGCCCCACCAGAGACCCAGTACTTC.

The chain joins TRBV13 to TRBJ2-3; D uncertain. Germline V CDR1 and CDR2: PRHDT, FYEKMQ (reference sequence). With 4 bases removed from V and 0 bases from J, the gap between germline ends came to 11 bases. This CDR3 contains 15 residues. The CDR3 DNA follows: TGTGCCAGCAGCTCACAGTTTGGAAGCACAGATACGCAGTATTTT. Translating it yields CASSSQFGSTDTQYF. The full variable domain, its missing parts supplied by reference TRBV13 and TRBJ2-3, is AAGVIQSPRHLIKEKRETATLKCYPIPRHDTVYWYQQGPGQDPQFLISFYEKMQSDKGSIPDRFSAQQFSDYHSELNMSSLELGDSALYFCASSSQFGSTDTQYFGPGTRLTVL.

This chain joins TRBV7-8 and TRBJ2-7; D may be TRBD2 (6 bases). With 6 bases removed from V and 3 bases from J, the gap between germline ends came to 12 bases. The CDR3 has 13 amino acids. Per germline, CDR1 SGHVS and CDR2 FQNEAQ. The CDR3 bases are TGTGCCAGCAGGCGGGACCGCCTCTACGAGCAGTACTTC. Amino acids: CASRRDRLYEQYF. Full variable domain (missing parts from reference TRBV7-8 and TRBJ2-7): GAGVSQSPRYKVAKRGQDVALRCDPISGHVSLFWYQQALGQGPEFLTYFQNEAQLDKSGLPSDRFFAERPEGSVSTLKIQRTQQEDSAVYLCASRRDRLYEQYFGPGTRLTVT.

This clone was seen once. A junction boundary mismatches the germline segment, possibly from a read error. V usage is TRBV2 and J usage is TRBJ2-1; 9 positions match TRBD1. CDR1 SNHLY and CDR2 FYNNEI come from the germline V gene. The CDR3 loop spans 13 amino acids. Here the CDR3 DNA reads TGTGCCAGCAGTGAAGATTCCGGGACAGGGCGAATCTTC. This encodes CASSEDSGTGRIF.

Written as DNA, the CDR3 is TGTGCCAGCAGTTTCAGACAGGGCTACGAGCAGTACTTC. It codes for CASSFRQGYEQYF. The genes are TRBV28 and TRBJ2-7, with 7 bases matching TRBD1. This CDR3 spans 13 amino acids. Germline trimming cut 3 bases from V and 3 bases from J; bases unmatched to any gene: 2. Per the germline V gene, CDR1 is MDHEN and CDR2 is SYDVKM.

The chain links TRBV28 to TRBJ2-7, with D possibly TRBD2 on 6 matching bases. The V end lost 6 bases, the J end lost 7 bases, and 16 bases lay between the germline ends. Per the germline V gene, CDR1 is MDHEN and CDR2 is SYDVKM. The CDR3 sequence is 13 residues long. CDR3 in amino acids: CASRIDPGREQYF. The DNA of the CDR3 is TGTGCCAGCAGGATTGACCCGGGGAGGGAGCAGTACTTC.

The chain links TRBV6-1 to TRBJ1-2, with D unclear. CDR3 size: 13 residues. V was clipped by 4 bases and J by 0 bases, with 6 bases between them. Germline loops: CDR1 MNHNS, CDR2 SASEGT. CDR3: CASSGLANYGYTF. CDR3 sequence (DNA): TGTGCCAGCAGTGGTTTAGCTAACTATGGCTACACCTTC.

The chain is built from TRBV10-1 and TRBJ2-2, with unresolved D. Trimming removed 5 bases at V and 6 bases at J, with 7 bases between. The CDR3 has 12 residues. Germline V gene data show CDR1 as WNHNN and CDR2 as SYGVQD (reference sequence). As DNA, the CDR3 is TGCGCCAGCAGTTTACCGGCCGGGGAGCTGTTTTTT. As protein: CASSLPAGELFF.

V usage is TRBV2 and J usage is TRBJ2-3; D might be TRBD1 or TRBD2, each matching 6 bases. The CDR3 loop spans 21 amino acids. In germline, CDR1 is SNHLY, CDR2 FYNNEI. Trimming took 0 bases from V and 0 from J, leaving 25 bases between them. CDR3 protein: CASSEAGSKGGKVQSTDTQYF. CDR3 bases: TGTGCCAGCAGTGAAGCGGGGTCGAAGGGGGGAAAAGTCCAAAGCACAGATACGCAGTATTTT.

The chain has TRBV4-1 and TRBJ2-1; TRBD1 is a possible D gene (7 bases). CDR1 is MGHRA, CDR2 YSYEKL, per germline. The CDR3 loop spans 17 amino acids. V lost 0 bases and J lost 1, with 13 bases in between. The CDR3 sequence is CASSQDAQGGSYNEQFF. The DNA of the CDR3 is TGCGCCAGCAGCCAAGATGCCCAGGGGGGATCCTACAATGAGCAGTTCTTC.

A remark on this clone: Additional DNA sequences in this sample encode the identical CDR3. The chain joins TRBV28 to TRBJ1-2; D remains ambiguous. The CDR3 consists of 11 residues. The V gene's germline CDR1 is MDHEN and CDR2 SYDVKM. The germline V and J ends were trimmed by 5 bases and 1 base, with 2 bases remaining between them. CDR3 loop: CASSSNYGYTF. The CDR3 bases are TGTGCCAGCAGTAGTAACTATGGCTACACCTTC.

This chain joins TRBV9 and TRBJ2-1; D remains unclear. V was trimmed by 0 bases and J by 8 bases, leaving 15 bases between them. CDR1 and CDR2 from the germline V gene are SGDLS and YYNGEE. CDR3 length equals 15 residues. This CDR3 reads CASSVATTLIDEQFF. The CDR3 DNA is TGTGCCAGCAGCGTAGCCACGACCCTAATTGATGAGCAGTTCTTC.

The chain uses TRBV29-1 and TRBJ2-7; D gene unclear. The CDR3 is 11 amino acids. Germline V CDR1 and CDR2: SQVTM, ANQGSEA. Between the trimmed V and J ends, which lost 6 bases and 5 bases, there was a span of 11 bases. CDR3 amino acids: CSVRTVDEQYF. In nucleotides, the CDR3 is TGCAGCGTCCGAACGGTGGACGAGCAGTACTTC.

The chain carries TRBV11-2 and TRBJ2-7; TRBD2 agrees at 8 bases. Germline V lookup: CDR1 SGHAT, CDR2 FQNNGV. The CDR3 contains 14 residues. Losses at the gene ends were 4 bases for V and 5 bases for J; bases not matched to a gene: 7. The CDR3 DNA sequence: TGTGCCAGCAGCTATAGGACTAGCCCCCACGAGCAGTACTTC. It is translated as CASSYRTSPHEQYF.

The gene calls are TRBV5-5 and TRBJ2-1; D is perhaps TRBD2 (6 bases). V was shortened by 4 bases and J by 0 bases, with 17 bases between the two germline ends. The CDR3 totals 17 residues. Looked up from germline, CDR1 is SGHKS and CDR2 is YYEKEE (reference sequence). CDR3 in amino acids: CASSRGERVSSYNEQFF. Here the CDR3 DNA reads TGTGCCAGCAGCCGCGGGGAGCGAGTTTCCTCCTACAATGAGCAGTTCTTC. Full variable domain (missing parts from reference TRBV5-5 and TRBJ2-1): DAGVTQSPTHLIKTRGQQVTLRCSPISGHKSVSWYQQVLGQGPQFIFQYYEKEERGRGNFPDRFSARQFPNYSSELNVNALLLGDSALYLCASSRGERVSSYNEQFFGPGTRLTVL.